This T cell receptor beta chain comes out of a study of radiotherapy plus CTLA-4 blockade in lung cancer (dated by TCRdb to between 2017 and 2018). The study in broad terms: Among enrolled patients, 15% to 20% had an objective response and 25% to 35% reached disease control. Study-wide conclusions, independent of this receptor: After treatment with radiotherapy and ipilimumab, TCR clones that originated in tumors expanded in peripheral blood. The strongest predictors of response were reported to be early dynamic shifts in blood T cell clones along with a rise in serum interferon-beta following radiation.

In this study, focal radiation therapy paired with CTLA-4 blockade (ipilimumab) was tested in patients who had chemo-refractory metastatic non-small-cell lung cancer. Library creation used the immunoSEQ multiplex PCR assay. TCRdb's version of the immuneACCESS table is confined to in-frame rearrangements and falls short of the full clone set. An unresolved V gene accounts for under half of the shortfall where checked; the remainder is of unknown origin. The sample table lists more than 90,000 clones, about 90% of them with a count of one. 4.9% of the sample comes from the top ten. On this clone itself: There is no known antigen for this receptor. It has no much larger one-base neighbor in the sample; base qualities were not kept.

This clonotype originated in a human donor with non-small cell lung cancer that progressed on radiotherapy plus ipilimumab. The starting material was peripheral blood, obtained from a patient treated with radiotherapy plus ipilimumab.

The sequenced DNA: TGTGCCAGCAGCCCCCCTAAGGGGACAGATACGCAGTATTTT. This translates into CASSPPKGTDTQYF. Rearrangement joined TRBV9 to TRBJ2-3; D gene: possibly TRBD1, on 5 matching bases. The CDR3 spans 14 residues, from the cysteine through the phenylalanine. Only the CDR3 part of the read is kept: 42 bases, read in frame from the first base. CDR1 and CDR2, looked up from the germline V gene, are SGDLS and YYNGEE. V lost 4 bases and J lost 3 bases; the stretch between them is 12 bases long.